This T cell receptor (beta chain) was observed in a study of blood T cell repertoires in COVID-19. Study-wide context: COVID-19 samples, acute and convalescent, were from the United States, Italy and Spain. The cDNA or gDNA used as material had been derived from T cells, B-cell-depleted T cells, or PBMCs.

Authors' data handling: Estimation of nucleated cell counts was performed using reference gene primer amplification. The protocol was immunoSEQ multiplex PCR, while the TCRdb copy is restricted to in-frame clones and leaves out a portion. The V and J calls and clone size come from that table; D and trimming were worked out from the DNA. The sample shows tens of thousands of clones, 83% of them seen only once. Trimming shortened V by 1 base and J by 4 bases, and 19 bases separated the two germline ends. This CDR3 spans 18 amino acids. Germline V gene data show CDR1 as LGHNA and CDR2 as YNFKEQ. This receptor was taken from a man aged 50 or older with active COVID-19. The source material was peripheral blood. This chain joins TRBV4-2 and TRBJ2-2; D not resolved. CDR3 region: CASSQGIYRTRGTGELFF. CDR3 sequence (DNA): TGTGCCAGCAGCCAAGGAATCTACCGAACAAGAGGCACCGGGGAGCTGTTTTTT.